The present T cell receptor (beta chain) was sequenced within a study of T cells expressing NK-cell markers. In the study overall: The eight sequenced donors comprised seven who were HCMV-seropositive and one who was seronegative.

TCRdb reprocessed the 5' RACE reads and stores each CDR3 protein as one record, lacking DNA. Its listing shows 200,000 to 300,000 distinct CDR3 sequences. Notes on the study in general: The study found dominant NKG2C+ clonotypes at about 1.0-8% of CD8+ T cells in over five donors.

With respect to this clonotype: What it recognizes is unknown.

The CDR3 consists of 15 residues. In germline, CDR1 is PRHDT, CDR2 FYEKMQ (reference sequence). The sequencing sample was made of blood T cells: a sorted CD56 or NKG2C T cell subset, CD4+ or CD8+ T cells, or bulk PBMC T cells (not recorded which). V usage is TRBV13 and J usage is TRBJ2-3; TCRdb's D call of TRBD2 is untestable without DNA. This receptor was obtained from a man younger than 35 in good health. This chain's CDR3 is CASYKRAPGTDTQYF. Supplemented by reference TRBV13 and TRBJ2-3, the full variable domain reads AAGVIQSPRHLIKEKRETATLKCYPIPRHDTVYWYQQGPGQDPQFLISFYEKMQSDKGSIPDRFSAQQFSDYHSELNMSSLELGDSALYFCASYKRAPGTDTQYFGPGTRLTVL.